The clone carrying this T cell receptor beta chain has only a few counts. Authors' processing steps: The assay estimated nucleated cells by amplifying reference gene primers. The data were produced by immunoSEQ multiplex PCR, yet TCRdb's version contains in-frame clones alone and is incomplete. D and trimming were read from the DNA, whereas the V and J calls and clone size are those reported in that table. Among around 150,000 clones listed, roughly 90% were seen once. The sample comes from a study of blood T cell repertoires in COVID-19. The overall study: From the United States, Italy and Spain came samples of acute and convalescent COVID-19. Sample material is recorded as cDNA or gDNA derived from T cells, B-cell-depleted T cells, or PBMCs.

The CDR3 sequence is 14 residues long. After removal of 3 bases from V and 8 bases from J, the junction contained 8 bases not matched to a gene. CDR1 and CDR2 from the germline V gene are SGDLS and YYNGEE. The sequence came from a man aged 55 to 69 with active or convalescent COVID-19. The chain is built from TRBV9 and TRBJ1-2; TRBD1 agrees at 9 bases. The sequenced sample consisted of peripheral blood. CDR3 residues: CASSALQGALGYTF. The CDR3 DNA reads TGTGCCAGCAGCGCTTTACAGGGGGCGCTGGGCTACACCTTC.